The clone carrying this TCR beta chain showed up many times. Its matching antigen is unknown. These data are taken from a study of human T cells and chemical hapten exposure. About the study: How much TCR each sample yielded varied, mostly because pooled library volumes differed slightly. Whole-study results and caveats: TCRs at a frequency above 1 in 1000 stayed unchanged with DPC sensitization.

Time point of the sample: healthy volunteer bleed at 2 weeks. Unseparated into fractions, whole blood served as the source from which total RNA was extracted. Library construction involved attaching unique molecular identifiers to individual cDNA molecules, which allowed quantitative, reproducible TCR counting. TCRdb reprocessed the RACE reads with MiXCR, giving one entry per CDR3 protein. The sample has roughly 130,000 distinct CDR3 sequences; about 8.2% are singletons. Losses at the gene ends were 5 bases for V and 5 bases for J; bases not matched to a gene: 9. Germline CDR1 SEHNR, CDR2 FQNEAQ (reference sequence). The CDR3 spans 15 residues.

This receptor was obtained from a male donor in good health. Some clones in this sample may be carry-over from other donors' samples. Sequences were obtained from whole blood. The chain uses TRBV7-9 and TRBJ2-5; 9 bases map to TRBD1. CDR3 in amino acids: CASSDDRGVWETQYF. The CDR3 DNA reads as TGTGCCAGCAGCGACGACAGGGGGGTTTGGGAGACCCAGTACTTC.